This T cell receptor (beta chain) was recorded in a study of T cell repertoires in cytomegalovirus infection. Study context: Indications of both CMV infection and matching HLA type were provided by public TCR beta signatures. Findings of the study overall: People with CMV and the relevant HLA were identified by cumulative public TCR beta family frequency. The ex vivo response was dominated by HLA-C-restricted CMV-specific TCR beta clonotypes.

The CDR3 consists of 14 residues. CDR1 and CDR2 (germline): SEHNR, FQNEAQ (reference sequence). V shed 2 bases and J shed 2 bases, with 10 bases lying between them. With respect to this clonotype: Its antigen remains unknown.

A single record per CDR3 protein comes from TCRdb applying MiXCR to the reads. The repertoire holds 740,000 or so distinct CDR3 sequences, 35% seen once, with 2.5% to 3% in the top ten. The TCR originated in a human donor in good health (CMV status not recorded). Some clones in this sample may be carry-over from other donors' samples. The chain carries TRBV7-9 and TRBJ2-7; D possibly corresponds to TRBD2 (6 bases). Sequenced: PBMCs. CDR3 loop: CASSLKLAPYEQYF. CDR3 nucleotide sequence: TGTGCCAGCAGCTTAAAGCTAGCGCCCTACGAGCAGTACTTC.